The clone carrying this TCR beta chain occurred once. Antigen: not known. CDR3 length: 15 residues. CDR1 SGHKS and CDR2 YYEKEE come from the germline V gene (reference sequence). V gave up 3 bases and J gave up 6 bases; unmatched junction bases: 7. Here immunoSEQ multiplex PCR was the method, and the copy in TCRdb shows in-frame clones only, minus some. The table lists some 19,000 clones, roughly 97% of them singletons. The data derive from a study of B cell selection in AIRE deficiency. The sorted conventional CD4 T cells were gated as CD4+CD127+. Study outcomes and limitations: Shorter CDR3s marked shared Treg sequences, biased toward few non-templated insertions. Only roughly 9% of around 3,800 shared Treg sequences were patient-specific; 30% to 40% healthy-specific.

This sequence was found in a human donor with AIRE deficiency. The chain is built from TRBV5-5 and TRBJ1-5; the match to TRBD1 covers 9 bases. The sequencing sample was made of conventional CD4+ T cells sorted from PBMCs. The CDR3 here is CASSWGQGLVQPQHF. The CDR3 DNA reads TGTGCCAGCAGCTGGGGACAGGGCTTGGTTCAGCCCCAGCATTTT.